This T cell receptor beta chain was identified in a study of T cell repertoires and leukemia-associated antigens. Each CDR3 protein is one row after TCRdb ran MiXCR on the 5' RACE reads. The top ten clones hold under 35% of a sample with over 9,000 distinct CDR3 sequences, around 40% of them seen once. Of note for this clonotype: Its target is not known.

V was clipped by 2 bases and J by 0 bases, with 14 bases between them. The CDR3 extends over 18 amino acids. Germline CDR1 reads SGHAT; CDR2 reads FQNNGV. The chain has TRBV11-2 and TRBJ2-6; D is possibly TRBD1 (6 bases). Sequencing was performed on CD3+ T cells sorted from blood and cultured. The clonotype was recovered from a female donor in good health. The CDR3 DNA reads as TGTGCCAGCAGCTTAAGGTCTAGACAGGCCTCTGGGGCCAACGTCCTGACTTTC. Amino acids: CASSLRSRQASGANVLTF.